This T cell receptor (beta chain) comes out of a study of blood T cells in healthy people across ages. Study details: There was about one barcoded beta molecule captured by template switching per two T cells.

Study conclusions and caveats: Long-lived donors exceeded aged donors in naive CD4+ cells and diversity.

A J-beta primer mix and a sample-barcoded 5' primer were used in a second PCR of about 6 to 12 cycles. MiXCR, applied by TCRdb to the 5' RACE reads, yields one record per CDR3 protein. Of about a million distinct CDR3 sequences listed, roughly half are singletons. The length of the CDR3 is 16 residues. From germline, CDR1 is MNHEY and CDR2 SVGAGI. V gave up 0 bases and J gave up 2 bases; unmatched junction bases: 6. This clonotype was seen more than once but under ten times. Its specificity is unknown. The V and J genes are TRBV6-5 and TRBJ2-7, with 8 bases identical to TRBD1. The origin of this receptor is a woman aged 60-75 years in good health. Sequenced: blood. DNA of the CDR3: TGTGCCAGCAGTTACTCGAGACGACAGGGGACCTACGAGCAGTACTTC. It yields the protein CASSYSRRQGTYEQYF.